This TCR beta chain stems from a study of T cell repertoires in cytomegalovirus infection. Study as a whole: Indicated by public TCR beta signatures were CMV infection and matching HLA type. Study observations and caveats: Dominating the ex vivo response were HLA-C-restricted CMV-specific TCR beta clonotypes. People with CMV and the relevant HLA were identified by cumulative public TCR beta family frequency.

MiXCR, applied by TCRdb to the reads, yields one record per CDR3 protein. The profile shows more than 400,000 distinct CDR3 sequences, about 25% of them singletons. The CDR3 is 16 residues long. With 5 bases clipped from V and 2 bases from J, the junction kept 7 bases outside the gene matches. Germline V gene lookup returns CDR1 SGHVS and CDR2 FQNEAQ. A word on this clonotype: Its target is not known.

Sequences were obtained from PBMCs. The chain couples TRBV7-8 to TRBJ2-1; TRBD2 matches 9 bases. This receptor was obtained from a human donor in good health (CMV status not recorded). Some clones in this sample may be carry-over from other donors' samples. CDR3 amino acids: CASSGASGNPYNEQFF. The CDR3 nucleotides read TGTGCCAGCAGCGGGGCTAGCGGGAATCCCTACAATGAGCAGTTCTTC.